Listed here is a single T cell receptor beta chain. Germline CDR1 reads MDHEN; CDR2 reads SYDVKM. The CDR3 extends over 13 amino acids. V was pared by 4 bases and J by 1 base, with 7 bases between. This sample stems from a study of blood T cell repertoires in COVID-19. Sequencing used immunoSEQ multiplex PCR; TCRdb keeps in-frame clones, though not all of them. The sample records some 300,000 clones, about nine tenths being singletons. Sequenced sample: PBMCs or T cells enriched from blood (not recorded which). The rearrangement uses TRBV28 and TRBJ1-1; TRBD1 is a possible D gene (5 bases). The receptor was derived from a man under 40 who had recovered from COVID-19. Here the CDR3 reads CASSWRGNTEAFF. The DNA of the CDR3 is TGTGCCAGCAGTTGGAGGGGGAACACTGAAGCTTTCTTT.